Listed below are T cell receptor beta chains from one sample, sequenced in a study of a mutant IDH1 vaccine in newly diagnosed glioma. These receptors lack a known antigen. The repertoire was sequenced with immunoSEQ multiplex PCR; TCRdb's copy has only in-frame clones and lacks some. The sample records 60,000 or so clones, 70% to 90% being singletons. The sequences come from PBMCs, collected from a glioma patient whose treatment included an IDH1 peptide vaccine. Receptors originate from a man in his forties with glioma. The CDR3 runs from the conserved cysteine through the conserved F or W. The D gene is left open where the match is weak. For some rows the clone size is stated as once, few or many, or as a class when expanded; others skip it.

j_call | d_call | clone_size | v_call | cdr3_length | cdr3_aa | cdr3_nt
TRBJ1-4 | TRBD1 | . | TRBV19 | 16 | CASSGDRGALDEKLFF | TGTGCCAGTAGTGGGGACAGGGGAGCTCTGGATGAAAAACTGTTTTTT
TRBJ2-5 | TRBD2 | . | TRBV19 | 14 | CASGPAGGQETQYF | TGTGCCAGTGGCCCGGCGGGAGGGCAGGAGACCCAGTACTTC
TRBJ1-5 | . | . | TRBV19 | 14 | CASSMERGSQPQHF | TGTGCCAGTAGTATGGAAAGGGGGAGTCAGCCCCAGCATTTT
TRBJ2-7 | . | . | TRBV7-2 | 15 | CASSLGAGSSYEQYF | TGTGCCAGCAGCTTAGGGGCAGGTTCCTCCTACGAGCAGTACTTC
TRBJ2-6 | . | . | TRBV4-3 | 18 | CASSQSRGKAPGANVLTF | TGCGCCAGCAGCCAATCGCGGGGAAAGGCTCCTGGGGCCAACGTCCTGACTTTC
TRBJ2-1 | TRBD2 | . | TRBV10-3 | 18 | CAISDPSQTSGAWNEQFF | TGTGCCATCAGTGACCCCTCCCAGACTAGCGGGGCTTGGAATGAGCAGTTCTTC
TRBJ1-1 | TRBD1 | . | TRBV28 | 19 | CASSGGWFKFRQGDTEAFF | TGTGCCAGCAGTGGGGGCTGGTTTAAGTTTCGGCAGGGGGACACTGAAGCTTTCTTT
TRBJ1-2 | TRBD1 | once | TRBV6-5 | 15 | CASSYSPGGSYGYTF | TGTGCCAGCAGTTACTCGCCAGGGGGCAGCTATGGCTACACCTTC
TRBJ1-1 | . | . | TRBV19 | 15 | CASSFAGAGNTEAFF | TGTGCCAGTAGTTTCGCGGGGGCTGGGAACACTGAAGCTTTCTTT
TRBJ2-5 | . | . | TRBV19 | 13 | CASSMEAQRTQYF | TGTGCCAGTAGTATGGAGGCACAGAGAACCCAGTACTTC
TRBJ1-2 | . | . | TRBV4-2 | 16 | CASSQAIGAGRSGYTF | TGTGCCAGCAGCCAGGCCATTGGGGCAGGGCGAAGTGGCTACACCTTC
TRBJ2-1 | TRBD1 | . | TRBV7-2 | 15 | CASSPDRGLRNEQFF | TGTGCCAGCAGCCCCGACAGGGGACTTAGGAATGAGCAGTTCTTC
TRBJ1-5 | TRBD1 | . | TRBV6-6 | 15 | CASSPGTGVDQPQHF | TGTGCCAGCAGCCCCGGGACAGGGGTAGATCAGCCCCAGCATTTT
TRBJ2-7 | . | . | TRBV4-2 | 15 | CASSQDWVETYEQYF | TGTGCCAGCAGCCAAGATTGGGTTGAAACCTACGAGCAGTACTTC
TRBJ2-1 | TRBD2 | few | TRBV6-1 | 15 | CASSELAGGYNEQFF | TGTGCCAGCAGTGAACTAGCGGGGGGTTACAATGAGCAGTTCTTC
TRBJ2-1 | . | . | TRBV2 | 15 | CASSGGVSSYNEQFF | TGTGCCAGCAGTGGGGGGGTGAGCTCCTACAATGAGCAGTTCTTC
TRBJ2-2 | TRBD1 | . | TRBV28 | 15 | CASSLGQGYTGELFF | TGTGCCAGCAGTTTGGGACAGGGCTACACCGGGGAGCTGTTTTTT
TRBJ1-2 | TRBD1 | . | TRBV7-2 | 15 | CASSLRSQGAYGYTF | TGTGCCAGCAGCTTAAGGTCCCAGGGGGCCTATGGCTACACCTTC
TRBJ2-7 | . | . | TRBV4-3 | 16 | CASSQEIGRSSYEQYF | TGCGCCAGCAGCCAAGAAATCGGAAGGAGCTCCTACGAGCAGTACTTC
TRBJ1-4 | TRBD1 | . | TRBV4-3 | 17 | CASSQDHRQGGNEKLFF | TGCGCCAGCAGCCAAGACCACCGACAGGGGGGCAATGAAAAACTGTTTTTT
TRBJ2-5 | . | . | TRBV18 | 14 | CASSPLDTQETQYF | TGTGCCAGCTCACCTTTGGACACGCAAGAGACCCAGTACTTC
TRBJ2-1 | TRBD1 | . | TRBV10-3 | 15 | CAISDKQGSVNEQFF | TGTGCCATCAGTGACAAACAGGGGTCGGTCAATGAGCAGTTCTTC
TRBJ2-3 | . | . | TRBV5-1 | 15 | CASSLASAVTDTQYF | TGCGCCAGCAGCTTGGCCTCGGCAGTCACAGATACGCAGTATTTT
TRBJ1-1 | . | . | TRBV28 | 13 | CASSTHSPDEAFF | TGTGCCAGCAGTACCCACTCCCCCGATGAAGCTTTCTTT
TRBJ2-3 | . | . | TRBV7-2 | 14 | CASSFISSTDTQYF | TGTGCCAGCAGCTTCATTTCTAGCACAGATACGCAGTATTTT
TRBJ2-1 | . | few | TRBV27 | 13 | CASSLFRYNEQFF | TGTGCCAGCAGTTTATTCCGGTACAATGAGCAGTTCTTC
TRBJ1-1 | TRBD1 | . | TRBV29-1 | 13 | CSVGGTGGRDPFF | TGCAGCGTTGGCGGGACAGGGGGACGCGATCCTTTCTTT
TRBJ1-5 | TRBD1 | . | TRBV6-1 | 12 | CASRDTRGFKHF | TGTGCCAGCAGGGATACCAGGGGGTTCAAGCATTTT
TRBJ2-7 | . | once | TRBV19 | 13 | CASSPQQGYEQYF | TGTGCCAGTAGTCCCCAGCAGGGCTACGAGCAGTACTTC
TRBJ2-6 | . | . | TRBV2 | 13 | CASRVSGANVLTF | TGTGCCAGCCGGGTGTCAGGGGCCAACGTCCTGACTTTC
TRBJ2-5 | TRBD2 | . | TRBV5-4 | 15 | CASSQAGGYQETQYF | TGTGCCAGCAGCCAAGCGGGAGGTTACCAAGAGACCCAGTACTTC
TRBJ2-1 | TRBD1 | . | TRBV9 | 16 | CASSPPGQGGYNEQFF | TGTGCCAGCAGCCCACCGGGACAGGGGGGCTACAATGAGCAGTTCTTC
TRBJ2-3 | TRBD1 | . | TRBV7-2 | 14 | CASSPTGVSDTQYF | TGTGCCAGCAGCCCGACAGGGGTCTCAGATACGCAGTATTTT
TRBJ2-4 | TRBD2 | few | TRBV7-2 | 15 | CASSLASGRGNIQYF | TGTGCCAGCAGCTTAGCGAGCGGGAGGGGCAACATTCAGTACTTC
TRBJ2-7 | . | . | TRBV28 | 11 | CASSPLRQQYF | TGTGCCAGCAGCCCCTTACGACAGCAGTACTTC
TRBJ2-1 | . | . | TRBV5-4 | 12 | CASSRPRNEQFF | TGTGCCAGCAGCCGACCAAGAAATGAGCAGTTCTTC
TRBJ2-7 | . | . | TRBV7-2 | 14 | CASSHGGQAYEQYF | TGTGCCAGCAGCCACGGGGGGCAGGCCTACGAGCAGTACTTC
TRBJ2-3 | . | . | TRBV5-4 | 15 | CASSLEGIPTDTQYF | TGTGCCAGCAGCTTAGAGGGGATTCCCACAGATACGCAGTATTTT
TRBJ1-1 | TRBD1 | . | TRBV18 | 14 | CASSPGTGDTEAFF | TGTGCCAGCTCACCCGGGACAGGCGACACTGAAGCTTTCTTT
TRBJ2-5 | TRBD1 | few | TRBV14 | 20 | CASSPRIGDRRPLYQETQYF | TGTGCCAGCAGCCCCCGAATCGGGGACAGGAGACCATTGTACCAAGAGACCCAGTACTTC
TRBJ2-1 | . | . | TRBV5-6 | 16 | CASSLSGASSYNEQFF | TGTGCCAGCAGCTTGTCCGGCGCAAGCTCCTACAATGAGCAGTTCTTC
TRBJ2-1 | TRBD2 | . | TRBV5-8 | 15 | CASSSGLVIYNEQFF | TGTGCCAGCAGCAGTGGACTAGTCATCTACAATGAGCAGTTCTTC
TRBJ2-4 | . | once | TRBV19 | 15 | CASIATGLAKNIQYF | TGTGCCAGTATAGCGACAGGACTAGCCAAAAACATTCAGTACTTC
TRBJ1-4 | . | . | TRBV9 | 14 | CASGKEGLNEKLFF | TGTGCCAGCGGAAAGGAAGGCCTTAATGAAAAACTGTTTTTT
TRBJ2-7 | . | . | TRBV4-1 | 16 | CASSQERGGGTYEQYF | TGCGCCAGCAGCCAAGAAAGGGGGGGAGGGACCTACGAGCAGTACTTC
TRBJ2-5 | . | . | TRBV28 | 13 | CASSPSPQETQYF | TGTGCCAGCAGCCCCTCCCCCCAAGAGACCCAGTACTTC
TRBJ2-7 | . | once | TRBV7-2 | 14 | CASSFDWTSYEQYF | TGTGCCAGCAGCTTCGACTGGACTTCCTACGAGCAGTACTTC
TRBJ2-7 | . | . | TRBV21-1 | 16 | CASSFPGGEGSYEQYF | TGTGCCAGCAGCTTTCCTGGGGGCGAGGGCTCCTACGAGCAGTACTTC
TRBJ2-7 | TRBD1 | . | TRBV27 | 15 | CASSRTGAPSYEQYF | TGTGCCAGCAGTCGGACAGGGGCACCCTCCTACGAGCAGTACTTC
TRBJ2-2 | TRBD2 | . | TRBV4-1 | 15 | CASSLRREGTGELFF | TGCGCCAGCAGCCTAAGGAGGGAGGGCACCGGGGAGCTGTTTTTT